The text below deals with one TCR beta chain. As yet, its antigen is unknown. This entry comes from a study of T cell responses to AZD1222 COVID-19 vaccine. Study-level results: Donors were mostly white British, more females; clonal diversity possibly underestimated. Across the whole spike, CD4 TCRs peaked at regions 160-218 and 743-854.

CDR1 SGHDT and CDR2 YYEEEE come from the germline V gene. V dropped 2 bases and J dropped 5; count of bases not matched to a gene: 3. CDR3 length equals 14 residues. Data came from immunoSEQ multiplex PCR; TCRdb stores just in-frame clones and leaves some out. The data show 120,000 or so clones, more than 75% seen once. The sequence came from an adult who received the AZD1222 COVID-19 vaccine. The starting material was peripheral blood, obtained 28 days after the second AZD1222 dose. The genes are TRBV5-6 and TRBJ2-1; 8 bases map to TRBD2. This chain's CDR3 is CASSFMREDNEQFF. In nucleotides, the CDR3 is TGTGCCAGCAGCTTTATGCGGGAGGACAATGAGCAGTTCTTC. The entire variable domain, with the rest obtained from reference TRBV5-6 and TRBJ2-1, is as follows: DAGVTQSPTHLIKTRGQQVTLRCSPKSGHDTVSWYQQALGQGPQFIFQYYEEEERQRGNFPDRFSGHQFPNYSSELNVNALLLGDSALYLCASSFMREDNEQFFGPGTRLTVL.